This T cell receptor beta chain was sequenced during a study of PD-1 blockade in mismatch repair-deficient tumors. At the level of the study: Enrolled about 2013-2016, patients had progressing, pretreated mismatch repair-deficient cancers of about twelve types.

Data came from immunoSEQ multiplex PCR; TCRdb stores just in-frame clones and leaves some out. The sample lists 45,000 to 55,000 clones, 81% seen once, with 6.5% to 9% in the top ten. V dropped 4 bases and J dropped 4 bases, with 10 bases sitting between them. Germline V gene sequence: CDR1 SQVTM, CDR2 ANQGSEA. CDR3 size: 12 residues. Regarding this clone: The antigen remains undetermined.

TCR sequencing covered a few patients who responded to pembrolizumab. Study findings and constraints: Rapid post-treatment expansion, then contraction, generally preceding radiologic response, marked tumor-resident clones.

The chain combines TRBV29-1 with TRBJ1-1; unclear D gene. The sequences come from peripheral blood, collected less than 21 weeks after starting pembrolizumab. This TCR derives from an adult with mismatch repair-deficient cancer. The CDR3 sequence is CSVAETRTEAFF. The CDR3 DNA follows: TGCAGCGTTGCCGAGACCCGCACTGAAGCTTTCTTT.